Included here is one TCR beta chain sequence, with context. The target antigen is unknown. Here immunoSEQ multiplex PCR was the method, and the copy in TCRdb shows in-frame clones only, minus some. The table has around 64,000 clones, more than 60% seen once; the top ten hold 5% to 5.5%. The sample is drawn from a study of pediatric ulcerative colitis. Looking at the study overall: Disease was pancolitis in over five and left-sided in two, histology-confirmed.

Study observations and caveats: No controls had the two rectal clonotypes shared by ulcerative colitis patients. Rectal repertoires separated controls, mild-moderate and acute severe colitis. Blood-rectal clonal overlap within each person was significantly higher in ulcerative colitis patients than controls.

Material: blood. The sequence derives from a boy aged 10-17 years with moderate ulcerative colitis.

CDR3 region: CASSPPTGTYNEQFF. The CDR3 DNA follows: TGTGCCAGCTCACCACCGACAGGGACCTACAATGAGCAGTTCTTC. V usage is TRBV18 and J usage is TRBJ2-1, with 7 bases identical to TRBD1. The CDR3 covers 15 residues. The germline CDR1 and CDR2 sequences are KGHSH and LQKENI. V dropped 0 bases and J dropped 2; count of bases not matched to a gene: 1.